This TCR beta chain comes out of a study of cytomegalovirus exposure and HLA in healthy donors (dated 2017 in TCRdb). For context, the study as a whole: An earlier analysis of approximately 550 of the donors reported approximately 300 Gb of sequence data and about 100 million unique TCR beta sequences from 150 million to 200 million T cells. Approximately 300 gigabases of sequencing data and approximately 91 million unique TCR sequences made up an early release that covered 500 to 700 HLA-typed donors. The genetic ancestry cluster associated with self-reported Caucasian donors included 80% to 90% of the approximately 400 genotyped donors. The study aimed to test whether signatures of past pathogen exposure could be identified by cataloging public T cell receptors. The study used immunosequencing to profile the T cell repertoires of some 600 subjects and linked those repertoires to cytomegalovirus serostatus. In addition to the first cohort of approximately 670 subjects, a separate validation cohort of 120 different subjects was used. To predict cytomegalovirus infection status, the study brought together high-throughput TCR immunosequencing, statistical association of individual TCRs with disease status, and machine learning. A later analysis re-analyzed previously published TCR beta repertoires from 550 to 700 donors and added high-resolution HLA genotyping to study TCR occurrence patterns. Rather than drawing on any new phenotypic data, the later analysis identified candidate immune exposures from TCR beta sequences and the way those sequences occurred across donors. An earlier analysis of 587 of the donors used high-throughput TCR beta sequencing to judge whether each TCR beta V gene segment behaved as functional or pseudogenic. Alongside the repertoire data, information on donor age, sex, ethnicity and CMV serostatus was compiled. Genome-wide SNP genotypes for about three fifths of the 666 donors were used in a later genetic analysis, which treated that subset as a discovery cohort. All discovery cohort repertoires had been generated on a single sequencing platform. HLA typing included class I and class II loci at four-digit resolution. The number of typed donors differed by locus: about 629-640 for A, B, C, DRB1 and DQB1; approximately 520 for DQA1; some 610 for DPA1; and some 450 for DPB1. Several DR-DQ haplotypes were treated as single units for association and clustering because of strong linkage in the cohort. Among about 360 genotyped donors of the cohort, an average of about 240,000 unique TCR beta nucleotide sequences were sequenced per donor, around 18% of them non-productive. Broader findings and caveats from the paper: A further reported finding was that TCR beta sequences accurately predicted the HLA-A and HLA-B alleles for most subjects in the first cohort. Correlated functional status among segregating V segments might be attributable to linkage disequilibrium, but an unknown experimental factor could not be ruled out. This cohort had only TCR beta chains sequenced, and the lack of alpha or paired-chain data limited which features could be detected. Because HLA typing was unavailable for some donors at each locus, only the typed subset was used in association tests. CMV serostatus was the only immune exposure information available for the cohort. In a later analysis, the rate of TCR association differed among HLA loci, with DRB1 alleles having the most associated TCRs and HLA-C alleles having the fewest. According to a later analysis, most CMV-associated TCR beta chains appeared to be HLA-restricted, and the HLA associations seemed to be driven largely by CMV exposure. Roughly uniform sequencing depth across donors was assumed in presence/absence analyses, although this assumption may not hold. Most TCR sequences were observed very rarely across donors, whereas some public TCRs were present in many individuals. An earlier analysis of approximately 590 of the donors showed that most TCR beta V segments appeared in productive rearrangements either about 90% or about 30% of the time, which broadly matched IMGT annotations. Specific HLA alleles were associated with 16,951 TCR beta sequences at a false discovery rate of 0.05 in a later analysis. Because counts were too low, about 18 rarely observed V segments, including chromosome 9 orphons, were excluded from the earlier analysis of 587 of the donors. A group of highly shared sequence variants was considered likely to be a technical artifact of the sequencing pipeline. Compared with equally common non-associated chains, HLA-associated TCR beta chains in a later analysis were more clonally expanded and had lower generation probabilities. Compared with the roughly 600-donor mean, donors in an Asian-associated ancestry cluster had fewer N-insertions in productive TCRs, according to a later genetic analysis. In vitro tests confirmed that three of the cytomegalovirus-associated TCR beta chains recognize cytomegalovirus antigens. A later analysis reported that several top co-occurrence clusters appeared linked to parvovirus B19, influenza, CMV and Epstein-Barr virus. In the study, about 150 TCR beta chains were listed as associated with cytomegalovirus. In both the original and validation cohorts, the classifier was reported to diagnose cytomegalovirus status with high specificity and sensitivity. The 87-base-pair reads could not distinguish some IMGT-functional V segments, including TRBV6-2 and TRBV6-3, so those segments were excluded. The authors suggested that the approach could potentially be extended to other disease states and immunological phenotypes. A later genetic analysis associated a missense DCLRE1C variant with V-gene and J-gene trimming of TCR beta chains, and an independent cohort replicated the association. Assigning TCR associations to individual alleles was difficult when HLA alleles, especially DR and DQ, strongly co-occurred.

The cohort was made up of several hundred healthy bone marrow donors. At the time of sampling, every cohort member was nominally healthy, though immune exposures that went unrecorded were likely present. The donor was CMV seronegative and belonged to the group of several hundred seronegative cohort members. A peripheral blood sample was collected from each donor, and TCR beta sequencing was performed on peripheral blood mononuclear cells. Genomic DNA was extracted from the blood cell samples with the Qiagen DNeasy Blood Extraction Kit. In the case of this clone: Its antigen remains unidentified. No much larger clonotype is one base removed from it; base qualities were not supplied.

Libraries were made using the immunoSEQ multiplex PCR assay. A mixture of 60 forward primers for TCR Vbeta segments and 13 reverse primers for TCR Jbeta segments was used in the multiplex PCR. The CDR3 region of rearranged TCR beta genes was amplified from genomic DNA by a multiplex PCR assay. Amplified TCR beta libraries were sequenced as 87-base-pair reads on the Illumina HiSeq System. On the study's bioinformatics: A later analysis counted around 72 million unique TCR beta chains across the 550 to 750 repertoires, and some 11 million of these chains were shared by at least two donors. To remove PCR and sequencing errors, raw reads were error-corrected and collapsed into unique sequences using a nearest-neighbor algorithm that merged closely related sequences. To assign V, D and J gene segments, CDR3 sequences were aligned to IMGT reference sequences. For a sequence to be retained, at least a six-nucleotide match to both a V gene segment and a J gene segment was required. Rearrangements were classified as productive when the CDR3 lacked stop codons and remained in frame with V and J, and all other rearrangements were classified as non-productive. CDR3 was defined according to IMGT convention as the region running from the second conserved V-encoded cysteine to the conserved J-encoded phenylalanine. The earlier analysis of about 610 of the donors excluded sequences that lacked an unambiguous match to a single V gene segment. In an earlier analysis of approximately 550 of the donors, V segments were called functional above 56.7% productive rearrangements and were called segregating when the between-donor standard deviation exceeded 5%. A statistical classification framework was developed to diagnose cytomegalovirus status using the catalog of TCR beta chain sequences. V and J gene assignment, in a later analysis, came from comparing TCR nucleotide sequences with IMGT/GENE-DB human TR gene sequences. A later analysis assigned CDR3 sequences and most-parsimonious VDJ recombination scenarios with the TCRdist pipeline. A later analysis defined each TCR beta chain by its CDR3 amino acid sequence plus V-gene family, and excluded reads lacking a unique V-gene family. In a later analysis, 450 to 600 highly shared, low-generation-probability nucleotide sequences were removed to address suspected cross-contamination and a sequencing artifact. In a later analysis, a clonal expansion index for each public chain was calculated from normalized within-repertoire ranks of inferred template counts. In a later analysis, generation probabilities were computed using a VDJ recombination model fitted to out-of-frame rearrangements, and the results were checked against IGoR. A later analysis scored TCR-TCR, TCR-HLA and TCR-CMV co-occurrence with hypergeometric tests, applying a repertoire-size bias correction to TCR pairs. To estimate false discovery rates, a later analysis permuted the HLA or CMV assignments 20 times. In a later analysis, co-occurring TCRs were grouped with DBSCAN, and TCRdist sequence similarity was added when clustering was performed within HLA-allele-positive subsets. Co-occurrence clustering excluded repertoires with fewer than 30,000 or more than 120,000 public chains, plus five with anomalous nucleotide sharing. TCRdb provides this immuneACCESS table in a form limited to in-frame rearrangements. Some clones are lacking; in checked studies, under half of them reflect an unresolved V gene, and why the rest are absent is not known. Clonal size and the V and J genes are those of that table, whereas D and trimming came from the DNA. Counted in this sample were over 100,000 clones; roughly 80% of them appeared once. Clones ranked in the top ten supply 2% to 2.5% of the sample.

Sequences GTSNPN (CDR1) and SVGIG (CDR2) are obtained from the germline V gene (reference sequence). Trimming removed 4 bases from V and 6 bases from J, leaving 13 bases between the germline ends. The CDR3 numbers 13 residues from cysteine through phenylalanine. Only the CDR3 part of the read is kept: 39 bases, read in frame from the first base. This sequence originates from a man aged 25 to 40 in good health and CMV-seronegative. Sequencing used PBMCs. The chain uses TRBV30 and TRBJ1-5; the D gene is possibly TRBD1, with 5 bases matching. CDR3 reads: CAWNTGLGQPQHF. The sequence in DNA is TGTGCCTGGAATACAGGTTTAGGTCAGCCCCAGCATTTT.